Listed below are T cell receptor beta chains from one sample, sequenced in a study of graft-versus-host responses after intestinal transplantation. TCRdb's copy holds only in-frame clones and misses some; the assay was immunoSEQ multiplex PCR. The sample has some 22,000 clones, around 38% seen once. The sample in question was alloreactive CD8+ T cells from a mixed lymphocyte reaction culture, obtained before intestinal transplant. Receptors originate from a human patient who received an intestinal transplant. CDR3s include the opening cysteine and the closing phenylalanine or tryptophan. A D gene is named only where the DNA matches it firmly. A clone size is listed for some rows: how often the clone was seen (once, few, many), or a class if it is expanded.

v_call	j_call	clone_size	d_call	cdr3_nt	cdr3_aa
TRBV4-1	TRBJ2-1	-	TRBD2	TGCGCCAGCAGCCAAGATCGACTAGCGGACAATGAGCAGTTCTTC	CASSQDRLADNEQFF
TRBV7-9	TRBJ2-3	medium-sized	TRBD2	TGTGCCAGCAGCCAAGGACTAGCGGGAGATACAGATACGCAGTATTTT	CASSQGLAGDTDTQYF
TRBV28	TRBJ1-2	-	-	TGTGCCAGCAGTCCGCTCGGTGGCTACACCTTC	CASSPLGGYTF
TRBV5-1	TRBJ1-1	-	-	TGCGCCAGCAGCTTGCGGGCCAGGGTGAACACTGAAGCTTTCTTT	CASSLRARVNTEAFF
TRBV28	TRBJ1-1	-	TRBD1	TGTGCCAGCAGATCAGGGACAGGGGTAACTGAAGCTTTCTTT	CASRSGTGVTEAFF
TRBV19	TRBJ2-1	-	TRBD2	TGTGCCAGTAGTGGGACTAGCGGGATAATCAATGAGCAGTTCTTC	CASSGTSGIINEQFF
TRBV7-2	TRBJ2-1	-	TRBD2	TGTGCCAGCAGCTCGTTAGCGGGTCCCTTAGAGCAGTTCTTC	CASSSLAGPLEQFF
TRBV7-9	TRBJ2-5	few	-	TGTGCCAGCAGCTTGGCGGTAAAACAAGAGACCCAGTACTTC	CASSLAVKQETQYF
TRBV6-4	TRBJ2-7	medium-sized	TRBD2	TGTGCCAGCCCGCTGCCCAGGGCTAGCGGCTACGAGCAGTACTTC	CASPLPRASGYEQYF
TRBV6-1	TRBJ1-5	few	-	TGTGCCAGCAGTCGAGACTCGATAAGTGGGCCCCAGCATTTT	CASSRDSISGPQHF
TRBV9	TRBJ1-5	few	-	TGTGCCAGCAGCGCCCTAGACCATCAGCCCCAGCATTTT	CASSALDHQPQHF
TRBV2	TRBJ2-2	-	TRBD2	TGTGCCAGCAGTGATAGCGGGAAGGCCGGGGAGCTGTTTTTT	CASSDSGKAGELFF
TRBV12-5	TRBJ1-3	-	TRBD1	TGTGCTAGTGGCGCGGGACAGGGGTACACCATATATTTT	CASGAGQGYTIYF
TRBV14	TRBJ1-2	few	-	TGTGCCAGCAGCCAAGGGGTTAACTATGGCTACACCTTC	CASSQGVNYGYTF
TRBV10-3	TRBJ1-1	once	-	TGTGCCATCAGTGAGGACAGATTGAACACTGAAGCTTTCTTT	CAISEDRLNTEAFF
TRBV5-1	TRBJ2-7	-	-	TGCGCCAGCAGCTTGGCGGGCAGGTTGGGAGCCCCTATGAACTTC	CASSLAGRLGAPMNF
TRBV6-1	TRBJ2-2	few	-	TGTGCCAGCGGTAGAGCGAACACCGGGGAGCTGTTTTTT	CASGRANTGELFF
TRBV4-1	TRBJ2-2	-	-	TGCGCCAGCAGCCAAGTAGGCGGGACCGGGGAGCTGTTTTTT	CASSQVGGTGELFF
TRBV7-8	TRBJ2-7	few	TRBD1	TGTGCCAGCAGCCATACAGGGGGAAGAGACGAGCAGTACTTC	CASSHTGGRDEQYF
TRBV6-5	TRBJ2-3	-	TRBD2	TGTGCCAGCAGTTACGCGAGGGGACTAGCAACAGATACGCAGTATTTT	CASSYARGLATDTQYF
TRBV7-9	TRBJ2-7	-	-	TGTGCCAGCAGCTTATGGGACGGAGCCTACGAGCAGTACTTC	CASSLWDGAYEQYF
TRBV28	TRBJ1-3	few	-	TGTGCCAGCACCCTCGCCGGAAACACCATATATTTT	CASTLAGNTIYF
TRBV19	TRBJ1-1	-	-	TGTGCCAGTAGTCGGCTAACTGAAGCTTTCTTT	CASSRLTEAFF
TRBV9	TRBJ2-6	-	-	TGTGCCAGCGGGGGCCTTGCTTCTGGGGCCAACGTCCTGACTTTC	CASGGLASGANVLTF
TRBV6-5	TRBJ2-3	few	-	TGTGCCAGCAGCCTTACCACCACAGATACGCAGTATTTT	CASSLTTTDTQYF
TRBV7-8	TRBJ2-3	-	TRBD1	TGTGCCAGCAGCCGTTACCCCCCGGGACAGGTTTCCGGCACAGATACGCAGTATTTT	CASSRYPPGQVSGTDTQYF
TRBV7-2	TRBJ2-7	-	-	TGTGCCAGCAGTTTAGCCATCAGGGATTCCTACGAGCAGTACTTC	CASSLAIRDSYEQYF
TRBV7-9	TRBJ1-2	-	-	TGTGCCAGCAGCTGGGCCCTCTATGGCTACACCTTC	CASSWALYGYTF
TRBV6-1	TRBJ2-5	-	-	TGTGCCAGCAGTGGAGGGCCCCAAGAGACCCAGTACTTC	CASSGGPQETQYF
TRBV7-6	TRBJ2-1	-	TRBD2	TGTGCCAGCAGCTCACCGGGTAGCGGGTACAATGAGCAGTTCTTC	CASSSPGSGYNEQFF
TRBV27	TRBJ2-3	-	TRBD2	TGTGCCAGCAGTAGGGCTAGCGGGGGGGCCCACACAGATACGCAGTATTTT	CASSRASGGAHTDTQYF
TRBV10-2	TRBJ2-7	-	TRBD1	TGCGCCAGCAGTGAGAGGAGGTCTACCCAAGGGGGCGAGTACTTC	CASSERRSTQGGEYF
TRBV28	TRBJ2-5	few	-	TGTGCCAGCAGTTTTGTTGGAAGATATGGGGAGACCCAGTACTTC	CASSFVGRYGETQYF
TRBV30	TRBJ2-5	-	-	TGTGCCTGGAGCCCGACAGTTTACCAAGAGACCCAGTACTTC	CAWSPTVYQETQYF
TRBV9	TRBJ2-7	-	TRBD2	TGTGCCAGCAGCGGGGCCCCTAGCGGGAGGGGCAACGAGCAGTACTTC	CASSGAPSGRGNEQYF
TRBV27	TRBJ2-5	-	-	TGTGCCAGCAGTTTATCGTTTGGGTTCTCAGAGACCCAGTACTTC	CASSLSFGFSETQYF
TRBV29-1	TRBJ1-2	-	-	TGCAGCGTTGTAGGAAGCCAACATAACTATGGCTACACCTTC	CSVVGSQHNYGYTF
TRBV27	TRBJ1-5	once	-	TGTGCCAGCAGTCCGCAGGGGAACCAGCCCCAGCATTTT	CASSPQGNQPQHF
TRBV2	TRBJ2-3	few	-	TGTGCCAGCAGTGACCGGGCTCTTACGCAGTATTTT	CASSDRALTQYF
TRBV30	TRBJ2-1	-	-	TGTGCCTGGAGACCCTGGGGGGAGTGGAGGAAGCAGTTCTTC	CAWRPWGEWRKQFF